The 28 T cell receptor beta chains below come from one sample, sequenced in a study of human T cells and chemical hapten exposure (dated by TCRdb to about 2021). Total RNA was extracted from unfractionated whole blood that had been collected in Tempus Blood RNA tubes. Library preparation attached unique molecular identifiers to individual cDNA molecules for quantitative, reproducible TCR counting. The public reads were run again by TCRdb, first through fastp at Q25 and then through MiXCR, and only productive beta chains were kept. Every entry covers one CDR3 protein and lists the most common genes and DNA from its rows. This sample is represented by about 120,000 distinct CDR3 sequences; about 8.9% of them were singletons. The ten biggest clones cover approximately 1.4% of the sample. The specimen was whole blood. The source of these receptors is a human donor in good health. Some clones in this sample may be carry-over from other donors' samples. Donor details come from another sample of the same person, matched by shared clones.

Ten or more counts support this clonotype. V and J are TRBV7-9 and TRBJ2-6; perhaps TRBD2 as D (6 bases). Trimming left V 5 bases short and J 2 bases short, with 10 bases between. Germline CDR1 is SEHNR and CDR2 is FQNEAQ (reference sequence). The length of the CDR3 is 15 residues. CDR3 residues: CASSPGGAGANVLTF. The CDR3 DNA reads TGTGCCAGCAGCCCCGGAGGGGCTGGGGCCAACGTCCTGACTTTC.

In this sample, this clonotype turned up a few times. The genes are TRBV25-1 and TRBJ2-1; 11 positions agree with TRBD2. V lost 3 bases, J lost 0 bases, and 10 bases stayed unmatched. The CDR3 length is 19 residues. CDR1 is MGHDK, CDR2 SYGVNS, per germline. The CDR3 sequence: CASSERLAGGPSSYNEQFF. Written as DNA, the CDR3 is TGTGCCAGCAGTGAGCGGTTAGCGGGAGGGCCTTCCTCCTACAATGAGCAGTTCTTC.

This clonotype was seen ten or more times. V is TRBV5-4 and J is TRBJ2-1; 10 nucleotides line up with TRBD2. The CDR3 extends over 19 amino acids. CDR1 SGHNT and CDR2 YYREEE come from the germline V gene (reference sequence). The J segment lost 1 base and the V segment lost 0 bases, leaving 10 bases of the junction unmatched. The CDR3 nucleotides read TGTGCCAGCAGCTTGGGGCGGTCTAGCGGGAGCCCATCCTACAATGAGCAGTTCTTC. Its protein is CASSLGRSSGSPSYNEQFF.

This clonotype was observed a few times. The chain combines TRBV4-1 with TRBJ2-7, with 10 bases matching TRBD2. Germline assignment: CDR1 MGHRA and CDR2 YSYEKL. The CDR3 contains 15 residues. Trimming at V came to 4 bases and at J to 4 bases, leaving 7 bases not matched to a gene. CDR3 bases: TGCGCCAGCAGCCTACCTAGCGGGAGTACTTACGAGCAGTACTTC. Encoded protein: CASSLPSGSTYEQYF.

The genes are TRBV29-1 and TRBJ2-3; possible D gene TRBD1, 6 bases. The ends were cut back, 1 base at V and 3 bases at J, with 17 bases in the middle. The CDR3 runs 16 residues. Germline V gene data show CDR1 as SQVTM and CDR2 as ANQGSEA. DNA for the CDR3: TGCAGCGTTGAAGGTGATGGGCTCCAGGGGACAGATACGCAGTATTTT. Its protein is CSVEGDGLQGTDTQYF.

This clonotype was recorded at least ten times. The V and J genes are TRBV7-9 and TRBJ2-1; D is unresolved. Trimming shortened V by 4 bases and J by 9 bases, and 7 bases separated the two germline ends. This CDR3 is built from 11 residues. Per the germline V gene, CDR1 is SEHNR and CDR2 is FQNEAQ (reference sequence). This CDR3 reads CASSSSTEQFF. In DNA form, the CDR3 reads TGTGCCAGCAGCTCTTCGACTGAGCAGTTCTTC. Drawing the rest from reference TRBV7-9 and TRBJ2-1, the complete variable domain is DTGVSQNPRHKITKRGQNVTFRCDPISEHNRLYWYRQTLGQGPEFLTYFQNEAQLEKSRLLSDRFSAERPKGSFSTLEIQRTEQGDSAMYLCASSSSTEQFFGPGTRLTVL.

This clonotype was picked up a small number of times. CDR3 sequence (DNA): TGTGCCAGCAGCCAGGGACAGGACGAAGAGACCCAGTACTTC. It codes for CASSQGQDEETQYF. The rearrangement joins TRBV3-1 to TRBJ2-5; TRBD1 matches at 8 bases. CDR1 is LGHDT and CDR2 is YNNKEL in the germline V gene (reference sequence). The V gene end was trimmed by 3 bases and the J gene end by 3 bases; junction bases not matched to a gene: 3. CDR3 size: 14 residues.

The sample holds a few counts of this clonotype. CDR3 amino acids: CASRPDRGRTGELFF. DNA for the CDR3: TGTGCCAGCAGACCGGACAGGGGGCGGACCGGGGAGCTGTTTTTT. This sequence joins TRBV12-3 or TRBV12-4 and TRBJ2-2, with TRBD1 matching 11 bases. The CDR3 totals 15 residues. The junction had 5 bases not matched to a gene; V was cut back by 6 bases and J by 5 bases.

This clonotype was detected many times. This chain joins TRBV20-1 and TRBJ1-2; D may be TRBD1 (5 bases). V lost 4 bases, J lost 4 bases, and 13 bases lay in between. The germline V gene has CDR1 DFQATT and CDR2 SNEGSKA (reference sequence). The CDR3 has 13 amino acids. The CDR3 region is CSAKEQAGYGYTF. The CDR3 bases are TGCAGTGCTAAGGAACAGGCGGGCTATGGCTACACCTTC.

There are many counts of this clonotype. The DNA of the CDR3 is TGTGCCAGCAGTGAAGGGTACGGGAATGAGCAGTTCTTC. This codes for CASSEGYGNEQFF. The chain employs TRBV6-1 and TRBJ2-1; D not resolved. The germline CDR1 and CDR2 sequences are MNHNS and SASEGT. This CDR3 contains 13 residues. V lost 1 base, J lost 7 bases, and 8 bases lay in between.

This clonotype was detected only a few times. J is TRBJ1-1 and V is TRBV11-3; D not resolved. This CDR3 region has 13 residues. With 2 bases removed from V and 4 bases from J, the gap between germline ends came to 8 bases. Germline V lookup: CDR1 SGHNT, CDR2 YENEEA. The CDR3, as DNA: TGTGCCAGCAGCTTAATTCGCGGCACTGAAGCTTTCTTT. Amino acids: CASSLIRGTEAFF. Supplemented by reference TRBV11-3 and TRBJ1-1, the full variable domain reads EAGVVQSPRYKIIEKKQPVAFWCNPISGHNTLYWYLQNLGQGPELLIRYENEEAVDDSQLPKDRFSAERLKGVDSTLKIQPAELGDSAVYLCASSLIRGTEAFFGQGTRLTVV.

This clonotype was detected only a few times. CDR3 nucleotides: TGTGCCAGCAGTTACTCCTCGGAGCAGTACTTC. Translation gives CASSYSSEQYF. The chain links TRBV6-2 or TRBV6-3 to TRBJ2-7; no clear D. Germline V gives CDR1 MNHEY, CDR2 SVGEGT. CDR3 length: 11 amino acids. The ends were cut back, 0 bases at V and 7 bases at J, with 4 bases in the middle.

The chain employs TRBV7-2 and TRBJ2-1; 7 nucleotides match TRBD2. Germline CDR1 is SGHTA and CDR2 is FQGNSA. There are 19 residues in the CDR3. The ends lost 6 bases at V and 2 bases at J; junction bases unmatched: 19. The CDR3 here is CASSLRRTFGRSAYNEQFF. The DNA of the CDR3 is TGTGCCAGCAGTTTAAGAAGGACGTTCGGGAGGTCGGCCTACAATGAGCAGTTCTTC.

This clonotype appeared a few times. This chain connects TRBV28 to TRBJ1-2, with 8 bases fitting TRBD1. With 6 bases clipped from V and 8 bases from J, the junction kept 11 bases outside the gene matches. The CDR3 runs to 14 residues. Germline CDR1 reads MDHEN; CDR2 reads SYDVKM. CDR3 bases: TGTGCCAGCAGCTTCGGACAGGGCCAACGGGGCTACACCTTC. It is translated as CASSFGQGQRGYTF.

For the CDR3, the DNA is TGCGCCAGCAGCCAAGCTGCGGGCAATGAGCAGTTCTTC. It specifies CASSQAAGNEQFF. The V and J genes are TRBV4-1 and TRBJ2-1; TRBD2 might be the D (5 bases). The length of the CDR3 is 13 residues. Germline V gene lookup returns CDR1 MGHRA and CDR2 YSYEKL. The ends were cut back, 1 base at V and 6 bases at J, with 7 bases in the middle.

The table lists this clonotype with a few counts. The CDR3 loop reads CASSLGGLTGELFF. CDR3 sequence (DNA): TGCGCCAGCAGCTTGGGCGGACTCACCGGGGAGCTGTTTTTT. This rearrangement joins TRBV5-1 to TRBJ2-2, with D perhaps TRBD2 (5 bases). Germline values: CDR1 SGHRS, CDR2 YFSETQ. This CDR3 contains 14 residues. Trimming pared 0 bases from V and 4 bases from J, leaving 7 bases between.

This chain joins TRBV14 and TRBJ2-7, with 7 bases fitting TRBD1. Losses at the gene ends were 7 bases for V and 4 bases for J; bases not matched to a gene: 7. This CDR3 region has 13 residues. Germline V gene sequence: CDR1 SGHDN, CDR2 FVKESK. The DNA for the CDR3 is TGTGCCAGCACAAAGACAGGGCATTACGAGCAGTACTTC. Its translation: CASTKTGHYEQYF.

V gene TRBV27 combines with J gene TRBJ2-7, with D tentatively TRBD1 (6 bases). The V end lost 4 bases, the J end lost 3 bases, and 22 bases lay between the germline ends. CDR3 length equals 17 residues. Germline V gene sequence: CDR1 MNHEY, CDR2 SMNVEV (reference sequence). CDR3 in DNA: TGTGCCAGCAGTTCCAACCCCACAGGGATTCCCTTCTACGAGCAGTACTTC. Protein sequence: CASSSNPTGIPFYEQYF.

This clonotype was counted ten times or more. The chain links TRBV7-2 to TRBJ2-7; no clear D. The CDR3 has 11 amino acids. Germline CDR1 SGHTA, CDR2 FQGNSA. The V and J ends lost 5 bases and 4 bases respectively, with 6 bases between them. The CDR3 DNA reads TGTGCCAGCAGCCTCAGGTACGAGCAGTACTTC. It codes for CASSLRYEQYF.

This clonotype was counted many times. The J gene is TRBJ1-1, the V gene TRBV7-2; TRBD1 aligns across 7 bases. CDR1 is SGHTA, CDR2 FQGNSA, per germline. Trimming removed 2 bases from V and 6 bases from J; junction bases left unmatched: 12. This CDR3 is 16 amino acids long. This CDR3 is CASSLQGNRGNAEAFF. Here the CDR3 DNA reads TGTGCCAGCAGCTTACAGGGGAACAGGGGCAATGCTGAAGCTTTCTTT.

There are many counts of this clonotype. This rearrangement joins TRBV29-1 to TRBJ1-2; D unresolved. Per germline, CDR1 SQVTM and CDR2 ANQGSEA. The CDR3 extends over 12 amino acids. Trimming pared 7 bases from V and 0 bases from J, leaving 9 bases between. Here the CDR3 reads CSAHGPNYGYTF. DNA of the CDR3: TGCAGCGCTCATGGCCCTAACTATGGCTACACCTTC.

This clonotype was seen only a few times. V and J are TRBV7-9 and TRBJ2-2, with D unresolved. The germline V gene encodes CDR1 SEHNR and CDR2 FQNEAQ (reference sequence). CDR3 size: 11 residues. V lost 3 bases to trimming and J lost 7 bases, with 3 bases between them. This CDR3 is CASSFGGELFF. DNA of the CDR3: TGTGCCAGCAGCTTTGGCGGGGAGCTGTTTTTT. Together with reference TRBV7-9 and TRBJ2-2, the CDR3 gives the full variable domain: DTGVSQNPRHKITKRGQNVTFRCDPISEHNRLYWYRQTLGQGPEFLTYFQNEAQLEKSRLLSDRFSAERPKGSFSTLEIQRTEQGDSAMYLCASSFGGELFFGEGSRLTVL.

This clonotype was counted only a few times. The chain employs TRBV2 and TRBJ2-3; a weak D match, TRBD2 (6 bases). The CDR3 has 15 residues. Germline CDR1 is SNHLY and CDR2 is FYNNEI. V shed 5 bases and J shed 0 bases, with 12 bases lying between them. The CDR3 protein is CASSLAETSTDTQYF. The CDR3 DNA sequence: TGTGCCAGCAGTTTAGCGGAAACTAGCACAGATACGCAGTATTTT.

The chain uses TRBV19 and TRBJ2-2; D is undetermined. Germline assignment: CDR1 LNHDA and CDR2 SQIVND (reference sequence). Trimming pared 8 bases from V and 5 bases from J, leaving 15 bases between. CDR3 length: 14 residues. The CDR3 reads CASVDALRTGELFF. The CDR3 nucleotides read TGTGCCAGTGTGGACGCTTTGAGGACCGGGGAGCTGTTTTTT.

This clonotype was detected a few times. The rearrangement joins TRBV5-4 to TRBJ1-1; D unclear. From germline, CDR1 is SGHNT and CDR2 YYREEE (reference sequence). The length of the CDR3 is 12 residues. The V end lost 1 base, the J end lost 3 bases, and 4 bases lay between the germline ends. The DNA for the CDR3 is TGTGCCAGCAGCTTGATGTACACTGAAGCTTTCTTT. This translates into CASSLMYTEAFF.

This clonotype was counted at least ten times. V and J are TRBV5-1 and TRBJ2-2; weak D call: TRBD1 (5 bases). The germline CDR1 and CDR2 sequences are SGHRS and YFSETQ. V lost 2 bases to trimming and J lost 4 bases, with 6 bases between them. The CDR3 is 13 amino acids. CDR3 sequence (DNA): TGCGCCAGCAGCTTCACAGGCACCGGGGAGCTGTTTTTT. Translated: CASSFTGTGELFF.

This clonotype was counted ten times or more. The CDR3 loop reads CASSHRGPEAFF. Here the CDR3 DNA reads TGTGCCAGCAGCCACAGGGGCCCTGAAGCTTTCTTT. The chain employs TRBV11-2 and TRBJ1-1; 7 bases line up with TRBD1. Germline V CDR1 and CDR2: SGHAT, FQNNGV. J gave up 6 bases and V 5 bases, and 3 bases lay outside the gene matches. This CDR3 region has 12 residues.

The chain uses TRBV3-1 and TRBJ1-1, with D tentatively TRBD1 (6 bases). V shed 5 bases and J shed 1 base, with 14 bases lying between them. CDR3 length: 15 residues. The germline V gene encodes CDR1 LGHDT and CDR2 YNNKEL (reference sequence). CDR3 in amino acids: CASSVAGTPNTEAFF. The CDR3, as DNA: TGTGCCAGCAGCGTCGCCGGGACACCGAACACTGAAGCTTTCTTT.